This TCR beta chain was captured in a study of cytomegalovirus exposure and HLA in healthy donors. About the study: There were some 380 genotyped donors. Of these, 81% fell in the genetic ancestry cluster associated with self-reported Caucasian donors.

PCR primers comprised 60 Vbeta and 13 Jbeta primers. The table came from immunoSEQ multiplex PCR; TCRdb's copy has only in-frame clones and leaves some out. In the table there are approximately 200,000 clones, 60% to 85% of which are singletons. This CDR3 contains 12 residues. CDR1 is MDHEN, CDR2 SYDVKM, per germline. Trimming removed 5 bases from V and 8 bases from J, with 10 bases in between. The chain links TRBV28 to TRBJ2-1, with a weak D call TRBD1 (6 bases). Sequencing was performed on PBMCs. The receptor's source is a man between 40 and 49 years old in good health and CMV-seronegative. The CDR3: CASSLGQYEQFF. DNA for the CDR3: TGTGCCAGCAGTCTAGGACAGTATGAGCAGTTCTTC.